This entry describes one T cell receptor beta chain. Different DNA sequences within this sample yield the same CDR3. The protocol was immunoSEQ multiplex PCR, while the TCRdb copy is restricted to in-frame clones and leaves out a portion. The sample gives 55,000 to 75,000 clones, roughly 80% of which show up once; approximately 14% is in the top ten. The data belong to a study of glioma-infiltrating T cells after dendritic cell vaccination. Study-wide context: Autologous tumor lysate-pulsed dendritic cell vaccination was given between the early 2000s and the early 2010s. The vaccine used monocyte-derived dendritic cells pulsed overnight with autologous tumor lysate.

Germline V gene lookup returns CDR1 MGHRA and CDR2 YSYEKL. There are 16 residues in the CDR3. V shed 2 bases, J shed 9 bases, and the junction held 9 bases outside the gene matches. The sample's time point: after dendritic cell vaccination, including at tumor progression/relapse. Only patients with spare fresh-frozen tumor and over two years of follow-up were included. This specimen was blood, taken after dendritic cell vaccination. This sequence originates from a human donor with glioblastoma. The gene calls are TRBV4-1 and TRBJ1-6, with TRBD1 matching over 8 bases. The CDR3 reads CASSQSNRGLRSPLHF. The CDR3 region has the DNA TGCGCCAGCAGCCAATCCAACAGGGGGTTGCGTTCACCCCTCCACTTT.